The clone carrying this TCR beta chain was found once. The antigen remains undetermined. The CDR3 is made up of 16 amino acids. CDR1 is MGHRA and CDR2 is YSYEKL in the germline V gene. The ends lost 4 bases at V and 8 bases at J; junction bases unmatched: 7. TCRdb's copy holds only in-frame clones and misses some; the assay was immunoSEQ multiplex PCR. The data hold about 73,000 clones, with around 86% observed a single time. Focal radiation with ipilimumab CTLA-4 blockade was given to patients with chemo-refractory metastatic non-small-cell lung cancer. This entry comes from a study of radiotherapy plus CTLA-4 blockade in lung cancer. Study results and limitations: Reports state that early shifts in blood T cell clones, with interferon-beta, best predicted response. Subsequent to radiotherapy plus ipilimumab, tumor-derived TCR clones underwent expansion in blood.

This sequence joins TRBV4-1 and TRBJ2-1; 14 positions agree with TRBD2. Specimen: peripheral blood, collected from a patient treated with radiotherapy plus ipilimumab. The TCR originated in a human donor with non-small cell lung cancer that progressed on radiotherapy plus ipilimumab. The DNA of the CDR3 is TGCGCCAGCAGCCTAACCGGGACTAGCGGGAGTGATGAGCAGTTCTTC. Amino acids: CASSLTGTSGSDEQFF.